This entry concerns a single T cell receptor beta chain. Approximately 200,000 CFSE-labeled responder cells were plated with approximately 200,000 irradiated, violet-dye-labeled stimulator cells. The sample is drawn from a study of graft-versus-host responses after intestinal transplantation. Study overall: Multivisceral, liver-intestinal, or isolated intestinal transplants were received by the recipients. Study-level results: Early post-transplant HvG declines were associated with peak circulating GvH clone levels.

Profiling relied on immunoSEQ multiplex PCR, and the TCRdb table lists in-frame clones only, not all of them. Of 15,000 to 20,000 clones in the sample, 35% to 40% were seen once. This receptor was taken from a human patient who was an organ donor for intestinal transplantation. Sequencing was performed on alloreactive CD4+ T cells from a mixed lymphocyte reaction culture, taken before transplantation. Subset meaning: CFSE-low proliferating T cells sorted from approximately 6-day pre-transplant mixed lymphocyte reaction (GvH or HvG direction).

DNA for the CDR3: TGTGCCAGCAGTAAACCCCCTGGAAACACCATATATTTT. It yields the protein CASSKPPGNTIYF. The V call is TRBV28, the J call TRBJ1-3; D unresolved. V lost 5 bases, J lost 2 bases, and 7 bases lay in between. Looked up from germline, CDR1 is MDHEN and CDR2 is SYDVKM. This CDR3 comprises 13 residues.